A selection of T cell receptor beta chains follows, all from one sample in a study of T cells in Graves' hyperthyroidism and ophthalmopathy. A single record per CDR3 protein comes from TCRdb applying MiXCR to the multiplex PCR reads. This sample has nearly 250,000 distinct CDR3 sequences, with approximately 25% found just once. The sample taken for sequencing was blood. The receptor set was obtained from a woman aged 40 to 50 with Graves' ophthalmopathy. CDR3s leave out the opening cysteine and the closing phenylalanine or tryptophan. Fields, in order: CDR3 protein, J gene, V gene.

CDR3: ASSGYRVLETQY
J: TRBJ2-5
V: TRBV28

CDR3: SAWDRDGNQPQH
J: TRBJ1-5
V: TRBV20-1

CDR3: ATSRQESQGYT
J: TRBJ1-2
V: TRBV24-1

CDR3: ASSLKGVNYGYT
J: TRBJ1-2
V: TRBV12-3/TRBV12-4

CDR3: ASSPRGTGGQGELF
J: TRBJ2-2
V: TRBV12-3/TRBV12-4

CDR3: ASGGTSGVARTGELF
J: TRBJ2-2
V: TRBV9

CDR3: ASSPPWTGHYEQY
J: TRBJ2-7
V: TRBV7-8

CDR3: ASSFGQGLGYT
J: TRBJ1-2
V: TRBV28

CDR3: SVEPDEETQY
J: TRBJ2-5
V: TRBV29-1

CDR3: ASRPGLATNTGELF
J: TRBJ2-2
V: TRBV28

CDR3: ATSSGNQPQH
J: TRBJ1-5
V: TRBV24-1

CDR3: SAETGVGNTIY
J: TRBJ1-3
V: TRBV20-1

CDR3: ASSLLWGTDSTYEQY
J: TRBJ2-7
V: TRBV11-1

CDR3: ASSQDPGTEEQY
J: TRBJ2-7
V: TRBV4-1

CDR3: ASSLLAKGDEQY
J: TRBJ2-7
V: TRBV28

CDR3: ASSGMGLGNEQY
J: TRBJ2-7
V: TRBV7-8

CDR3: ATSDPMGGQETQY
J: TRBJ2-5
V: TRBV24-1

CDR3: ASSSQVSNQPQH
J: TRBJ1-5
V: TRBV12-3/TRBV12-4

CDR3: ATPRTYEQY
J: TRBJ2-7
V: TRBV15

CDR3: ASSVESTGDSGELF
J: TRBJ2-2
V: TRBV9

CDR3: ATSPGDRGYTGELF
J: TRBJ2-2
V: TRBV15

CDR3: ASLPEGIRGYT
J: TRBJ1-2
V: TRBV12-3/TRBV12-4

CDR3: ASRELPQSTGYT
J: TRBJ1-2
V: TRBV28

CDR3: ASSLWDRNIQY
J: TRBJ2-4
V: TRBV28

CDR3: ASSANRDTEAF
J: TRBJ1-1
V: TRBV2

CDR3: ASSVGSNYEQY
J: TRBJ2-7
V: TRBV6-1

CDR3: SARPSTGTGFYEQY
J: TRBJ2-7
V: TRBV20-1

CDR3: ASSYYSTYYEQY
J: TRBJ2-7
V: TRBV6-2/TRBV6-3

CDR3: ASSQGGGPRSDTEAF
J: TRBJ1-1
V: TRBV11-2

CDR3: ASSYSWGNSGNTIY
J: TRBJ1-3
V: TRBV6-5

CDR3: ASSLTVWENQY
J: TRBJ2-7
V: TRBV5-1

CDR3: SAKDRHEQY
J: TRBJ2-7
V: TRBV20-1

CDR3: ASSYRSVSTDTQY
J: TRBJ2-3
V: TRBV6-5

CDR3: ASSQERGYEQY
J: TRBJ2-7
V: TRBV4-1

CDR3: ASTSGTLNTGELF
J: TRBJ2-2
V: TRBV12-3/TRBV12-4

CDR3: ASSPSMTGAALEAF
J: TRBJ1-1
V: TRBV7-8

CDR3: ATSDSARTGNTGELF
J: TRBJ2-2
V: TRBV24-1

CDR3: ASRPPHKTGGAETQY
J: TRBJ2-5
V: TRBV6-2/TRBV6-3

CDR3: ASSLGLADYEQY
J: TRBJ2-7
V: TRBV4-1

CDR3: ASSSASGRGGPKNIQY
J: TRBJ2-4
V: TRBV28

CDR3: ASSERTRDKNIQY
J: TRBJ2-4
V: TRBV6-1